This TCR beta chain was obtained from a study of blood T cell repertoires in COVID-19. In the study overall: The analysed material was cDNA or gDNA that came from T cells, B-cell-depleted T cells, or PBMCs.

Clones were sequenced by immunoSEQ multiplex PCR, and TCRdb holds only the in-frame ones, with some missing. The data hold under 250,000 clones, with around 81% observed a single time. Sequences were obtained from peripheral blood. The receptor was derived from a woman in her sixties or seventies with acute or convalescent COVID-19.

CDR3 region: CASSPLGTYGYTF. The CDR3 DNA sequence: TGCGCCAGCAGCCCCCTAGGCACCTATGGCTACACCTTC. The chain joins TRBV5-1 to TRBJ1-2; D unclear. Germline V gene sequence: CDR1 SGHRS, CDR2 YFSETQ. V lost 4 bases and J lost 4, with 11 bases in between. The CDR3 totals 13 residues.